The entry below describes one T cell receptor (beta chain). Its specificity is unknown. Germline V gene sequence: CDR1 LNHNV, CDR2 YYDKDF (reference sequence). V gave up 4 bases and J gave up 3 bases; unmatched junction bases: 2. The CDR3 runs to 14 residues. The source of the sample is a study of shared clonotypes between healthy human individuals. About the study: Contributing individuals were a couple of females and a few males aged 18 to 49.

In the source study's methods: Junction-only immunoSEQ sequences carried no quality scores, so filtering differed. Using immunoSEQ multiplex PCR, the repertoire was profiled, and TCRdb retains in-frame clones only, with some absent. The V and J calls and clone size are taken from that table; D and trimming were inferred from the DNA. This sample has over 850,000 clones, with around 78% found just once. The study, taken as a whole, reports: It was anticipated that sequencing depth would influence how many clonotypes donors shared.

J is TRBJ2-2 and V is TRBV15, with TRBD1 matching 7 bases. The sequencing input was memory CD4+ T cells from PBMCs. As to subset: CD45RA-negative fraction. This TCR came from a man aged 18 to 29 in good health. Some clones in this sample may be carry-over from other donors' samples. CDR3 sequence reads: CATSTGQDTGELFF. The CDR3, as DNA: TGTGCCACCAGCACAGGACAGGACACCGGGGAGCTGTTTTTT.